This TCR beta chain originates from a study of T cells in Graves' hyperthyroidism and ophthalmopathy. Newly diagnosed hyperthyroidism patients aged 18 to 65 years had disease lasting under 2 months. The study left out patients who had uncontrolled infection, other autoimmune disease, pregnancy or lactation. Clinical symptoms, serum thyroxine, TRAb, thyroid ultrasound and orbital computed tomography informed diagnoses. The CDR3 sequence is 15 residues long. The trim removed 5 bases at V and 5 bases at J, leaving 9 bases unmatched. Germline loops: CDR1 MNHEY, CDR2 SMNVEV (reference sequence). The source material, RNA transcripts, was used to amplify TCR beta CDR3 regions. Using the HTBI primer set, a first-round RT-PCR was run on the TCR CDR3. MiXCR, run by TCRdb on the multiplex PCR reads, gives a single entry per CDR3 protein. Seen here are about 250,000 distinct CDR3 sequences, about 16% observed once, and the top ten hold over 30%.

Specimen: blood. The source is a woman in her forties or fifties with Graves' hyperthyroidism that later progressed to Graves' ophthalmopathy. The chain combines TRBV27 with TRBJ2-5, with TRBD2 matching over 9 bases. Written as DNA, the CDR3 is TGTGCCAGCAGTCACCTAGCGGGAATTGTTGAGACCCAGTACTTC. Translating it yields CASSHLAGIVETQYF.